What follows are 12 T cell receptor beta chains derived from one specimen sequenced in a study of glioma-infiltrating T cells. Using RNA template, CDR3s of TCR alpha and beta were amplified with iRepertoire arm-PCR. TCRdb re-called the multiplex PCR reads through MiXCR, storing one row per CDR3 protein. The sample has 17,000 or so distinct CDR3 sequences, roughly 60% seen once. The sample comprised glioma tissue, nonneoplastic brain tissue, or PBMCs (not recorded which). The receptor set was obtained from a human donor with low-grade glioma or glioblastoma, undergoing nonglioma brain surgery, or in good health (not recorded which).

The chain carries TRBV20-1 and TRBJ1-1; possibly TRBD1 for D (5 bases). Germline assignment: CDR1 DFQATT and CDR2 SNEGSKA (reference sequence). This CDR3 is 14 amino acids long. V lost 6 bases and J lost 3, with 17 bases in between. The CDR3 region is CSAIRDWRDTEAFF. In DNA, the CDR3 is TGCAGTGCGATCAGGGACTGGAGGGACACTGAAGCTTTCTTT.

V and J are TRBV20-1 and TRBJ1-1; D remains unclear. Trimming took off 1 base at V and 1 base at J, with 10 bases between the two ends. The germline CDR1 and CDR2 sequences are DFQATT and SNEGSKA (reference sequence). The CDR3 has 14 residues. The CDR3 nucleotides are TGCAGTGCTAGAGCCAGGCAATGGAACACTGAAGCTTTCTTT. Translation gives CSARARQWNTEAFF.

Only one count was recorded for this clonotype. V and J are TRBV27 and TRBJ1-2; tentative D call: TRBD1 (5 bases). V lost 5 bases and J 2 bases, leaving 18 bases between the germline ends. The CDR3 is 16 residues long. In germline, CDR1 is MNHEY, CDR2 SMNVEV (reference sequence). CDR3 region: CASSRFATRVNYGYTF. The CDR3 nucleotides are TGTGCCAGCAGTCGCTTCGCTACCAGGGTGAACTATGGCTACACCTTC.

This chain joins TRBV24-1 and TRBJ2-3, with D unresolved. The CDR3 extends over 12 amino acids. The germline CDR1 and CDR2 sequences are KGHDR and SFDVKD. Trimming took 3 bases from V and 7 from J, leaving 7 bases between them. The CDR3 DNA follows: TGTGCCACCAGTGATATGACAAATACGCAGTATTTT. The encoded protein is CATSDMTNTQYF.

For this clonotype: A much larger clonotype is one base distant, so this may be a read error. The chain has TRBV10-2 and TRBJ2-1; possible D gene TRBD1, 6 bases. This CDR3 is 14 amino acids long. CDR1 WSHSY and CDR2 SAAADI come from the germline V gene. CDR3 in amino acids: CASSTGNSYNEQSF. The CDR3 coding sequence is TGCGCCAGCAGTACAGGGAACTCCTACAATGAGCAGTCCTTC.

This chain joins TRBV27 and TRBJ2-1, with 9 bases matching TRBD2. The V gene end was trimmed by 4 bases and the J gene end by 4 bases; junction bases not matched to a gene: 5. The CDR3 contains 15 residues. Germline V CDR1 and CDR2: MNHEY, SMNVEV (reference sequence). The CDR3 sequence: CASSSLAGIYNEQFF. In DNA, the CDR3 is TGTGCCAGCAGTTCCCTAGCGGGGATATACAATGAGCAGTTCTTC.

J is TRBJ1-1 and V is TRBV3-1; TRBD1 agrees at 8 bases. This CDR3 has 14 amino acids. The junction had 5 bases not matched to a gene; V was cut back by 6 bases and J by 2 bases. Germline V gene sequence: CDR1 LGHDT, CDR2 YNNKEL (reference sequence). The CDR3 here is CASRATGANTEAFF. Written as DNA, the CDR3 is TGTGCCAGCAGAGCGACAGGGGCCAACACTGAAGCTTTCTTT.

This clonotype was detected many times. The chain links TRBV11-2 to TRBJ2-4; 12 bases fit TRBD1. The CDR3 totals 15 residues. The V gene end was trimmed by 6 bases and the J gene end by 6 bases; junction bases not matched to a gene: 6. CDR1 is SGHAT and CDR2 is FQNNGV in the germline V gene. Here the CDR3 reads CASSQGTGGANIQYF. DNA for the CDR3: TGTGCCAGCAGTCAAGGGACAGGGGGCGCAAACATTCAGTACTTC.

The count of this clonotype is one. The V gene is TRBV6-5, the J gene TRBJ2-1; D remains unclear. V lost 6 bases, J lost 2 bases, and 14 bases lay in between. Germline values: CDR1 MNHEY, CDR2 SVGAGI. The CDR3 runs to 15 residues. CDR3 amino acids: CASSRYSSPYNEQFF. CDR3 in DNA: TGTGCCAGCAGCAGATACAGCTCACCCTACAATGAGCAGTTCTTC.

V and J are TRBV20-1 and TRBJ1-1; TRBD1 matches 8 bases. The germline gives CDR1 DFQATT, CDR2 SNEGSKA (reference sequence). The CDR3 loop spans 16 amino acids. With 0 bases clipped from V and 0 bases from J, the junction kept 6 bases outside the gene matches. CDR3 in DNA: TGCAGTGCTAGAGATTGGGGGACAGGAGTGAACACTGAAGCTTTCTTT. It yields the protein CSARDWGTGVNTEAFF.

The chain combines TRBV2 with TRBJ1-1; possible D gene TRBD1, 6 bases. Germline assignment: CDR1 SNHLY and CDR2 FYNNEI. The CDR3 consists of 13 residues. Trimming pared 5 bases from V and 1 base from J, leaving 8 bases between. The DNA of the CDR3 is TGTGCCAGCAGTTTACAGGGGAACACTGAAGCTTTCTTT. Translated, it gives CASSLQGNTEAFF.

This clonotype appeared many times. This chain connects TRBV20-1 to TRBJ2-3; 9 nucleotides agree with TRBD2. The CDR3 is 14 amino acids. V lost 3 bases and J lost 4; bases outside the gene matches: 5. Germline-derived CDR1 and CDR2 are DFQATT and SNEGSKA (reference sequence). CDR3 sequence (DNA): TGCAGTGCTAGTAGCGGGAGTGACTCAGATACGCAGTATTTT. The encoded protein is CSASSGSDSDTQYF.